A selection of T cell receptor beta chains follows, all from one sample in a study of cytomegalovirus exposure and HLA in healthy donors. Clones were sequenced by immunoSEQ multiplex PCR, and TCRdb holds only the in-frame ones, with some missing. Here the sample spans about 130,000 clones, 76% being singletons. The sequenced sample was PBMCs. All receptors derive from a man aged 35 to 55 in good health and CMV-seronegative. Both conserved end residues are part of each CDR3. The D gene is left open where the match is weak. Size is omitted from some rows. Given values are once, few, many or a class for expanded clones.

j_gene,abundance,v_gene,d_gene,CDR3aa,CDR3nt
TRBJ1-2,-,TRBV5-6,-,CASSLAGRGPQGEYGYTF,TGTGCCAGCAGCTTGGCAGGACGGGGACCACAGGGCGAATATGGCTACACCTTC
TRBJ1-6,-,TRBV11-3,TRBD1,CASRDPGQGSYNSPLHF,TGTGCCAGCAGGGACCCGGGACAGGGGTCGTATAATTCACCCCTCCACTTT
TRBJ2-2,-,TRBV21-1,-,CASSNPPTGFRELFF,TGTGCCAGCAGCAACCCTCCCACAGGATTCAGGGAGCTGTTTTTT
TRBJ2-7,-,TRBV11-1,-,CASSSRPGEQYF,TGTGCCAGCAGCTCGCGACCGGGGGAGCAGTACTTC
TRBJ2-2,-,TRBV5-1,TRBD1,CASTYPGGQGAGELFF,TGCGCCAGCACCTATCCTGGGGGACAGGGGGCCGGGGAGCTGTTTTTT
TRBJ2-5,-,TRBV5-4,-,CASSSPSSQETQYF,TGTGCCAGCAGCTCACCCTCCAGTCAAGAGACCCAGTACTTC
TRBJ2-3,-,TRBV29-1,TRBD1,CSGATGGTTDTQYF,TGCAGCGGTGCGACAGGGGGTACCACAGATACGCAGTATTTT
TRBJ2-5,-,TRBV28,TRBD1,CASKQQGEYQETQYF,TGTGCCAGCAAACAGCAGGGGGAATATCAAGAGACCCAGTACTTC
TRBJ2-5,-,TRBV2,-,CASIPGTFPFQETQYF,TGTGCCAGCATTCCCGGGACTTTCCCCTTCCAAGAGACCCAGTACTTC
TRBJ2-7,few,TRBV6-5,-,CASSRPTGYEQYF,TGTGCCAGCAGTCGGCCGACAGGCTACGAGCAGTACTTC
TRBJ2-7,once,TRBV6-5,-,CASSYGGGVEQYF,TGTGCCAGCAGTTACGGTGGCGGGGTCGAGCAGTACTTC
TRBJ1-1,-,TRBV5-6,-,CASSLVGDSGGTEAFF,TGTGCCAGCAGCCTGGTGGGGGACTCAGGTGGGACTGAAGCTTTCTTT
TRBJ2-2,-,TRBV7-2,-,CASTLDSTNTGELFF,TGTGCCAGCACCCTAGACAGTACGAACACCGGGGAGCTGTTTTTT
TRBJ2-6,once,TRBV15,-,CATSRDELANVLTF,TGTGCCACCAGCAGAGACGAGTTGGCCAACGTCCTGACTTTC
TRBJ1-1,-,TRBV18,-,CASSSVQSLLNTEAFF,TGTGCCAGCTCAAGTGTGCAGTCCTTGTTGAACACTGAAGCTTTCTTT
TRBJ2-2,-,TRBV7-3,TRBD1,CASSPPGQGGTGELFF,TGTGCCAGCAGCCCCCCGGGACAGGGTGGAACCGGGGAGCTGTTTTTT
TRBJ2-7,few,TRBV19,TRBD1,CASSDRGRYEQYF,TGTGCCAGTAGTGACAGGGGGAGATACGAGCAGTACTTC